These 16 T cell receptor beta chains share one sample of origin, sequenced in a study of blood T cell repertoires in COVID-19. TCRdb's copy holds only in-frame clones and misses some; the assay was immunoSEQ multiplex PCR. This table holds about 60,000 clones, over 80% found once. Material for sequencing was peripheral blood. The origin of the receptors is a man in his thirties or forties with COVID-19, enrolled during active disease.

This rearrangement joins TRBV5-1 to TRBJ1-1; the D is unclear. V lost 0 bases and J lost 3, with 9 bases in between. CDR1 and CDR2 (germline): SGHRS, YFSETQ. CDR3 length: 14 residues. CDR3 in amino acids: CASSLAGGDTEAFF. The CDR3 DNA is TGCGCCAGCAGCTTGGCCGGAGGCGACACTGAAGCTTTCTTT. Full variable domain (outside the CDR3, taken from reference TRBV5-1 and TRBJ1-1): KAGVTQTPRYLIKTRGQQVTLSCSPISGHRSVSWYQQTPGQGLQFLFEYFSETQRNKGNFPGRFSGRQFSNSRSEMNVSTLELGDSALYLCASSLAGGDTEAFFGQGTRLTVV.

This chain connects TRBV27 to TRBJ2-2, with D unclear. This CDR3 is built from 17 residues. Germline CDR1 and CDR2: MNHEY and SMNVEV (reference sequence). Trimming pared 3 bases from V and 0 bases from J, leaving 14 bases between. Here the CDR3 reads CASSFLAEPSNTGELFF. In DNA, the CDR3 is TGTGCCAGCAGTTTCCTCGCGGAACCCTCGAACACCGGGGAGCTGTTTTTT.

The chain uses TRBV7-2 and TRBJ2-1; the match to TRBD2 covers 8 bases. The V and J ends lost 5 bases and 0 bases, in that order; junction bases with no gene match: 15. The CDR3 sequence is 19 residues long. Germline V lookup: CDR1 SGHTA, CDR2 FQGNSA. The DNA for the CDR3 is TGTGCCAGCAGCCAAAAGGCAGGACTAGCCTTGAGCTCCTACAATGAGCAGTTCTTC. Protein sequence: CASSQKAGLALSSYNEQFF.

This chain connects TRBV7-8 to TRBJ2-5; D is unclear. The CDR3 spans 15 residues. From germline, CDR1 is SGHVS and CDR2 FQNEAQ. Trimming stripped 5 bases from V and 1 base from J, with 14 bases between. Here the CDR3 reads CASSVRRDTQETQYF. The CDR3 nucleotides read TGTGCCAGCAGCGTACGTCGAGACACCCAAGAGACCCAGTACTTC.

The genes are TRBV27 and TRBJ1-4; D is unresolved. CDR1 is MNHEY, CDR2 SMNVEV, per germline (reference sequence). The CDR3 totals 15 residues. Trimming took 3 bases from V and 14 from J, leaving 22 bases between them. Here the CDR3 DNA reads TGTGCCAGCAGTTTCCTCGGGCAAGCGGGAAGGCGGCTGTTTTTT. It yields the protein CASSFLGQAGRRLFF.

On this clone itself: Other DNA sequences in this specimen translate into the identical CDR3. V usage is TRBV29-1 and J usage is TRBJ2-1; D perhaps matches TRBD2 (5 bases). In germline, CDR1 is SQVTM, CDR2 ANQGSEA. Between the trimmed V and J ends, which lost 7 bases and 5 bases, there was a span of 9 bases. This CDR3 has 11 amino acids. CDR3 DNA: TGCAGCGGAGGACTTAACAATGAGCAGTTCTTC. Its translation is CSGGLNNEQFF.

The V call is TRBV28, the J call TRBJ1-4; a possible D gene is TRBD1 (6 bases). The ends were cut back, 3 bases at V and 8 bases at J, with 16 bases in the middle. This CDR3 region has 15 residues. Germline V gives CDR1 MDHEN, CDR2 SYDVKM. This CDR3 reads CASSLGAATLEKLFF. The CDR3 coding sequence is TGTGCCAGCAGTTTGGGGGCAGCGACTTTGGAAAAACTGTTTTTT.

The chain couples TRBV27 to TRBJ2-7; tentative D call: TRBD2 (5 bases). Trimming removed 3 bases from V and 2 bases from J, with 11 bases in between. This CDR3 contains 14 residues. CDR1 and CDR2 (germline): MNHEY, SMNVEV (reference sequence). The CDR3, as DNA: TGTGCCAGCAGTTTCTCGGGGATCCCCTACGAGCAGTACTTC. This codes for CASSFSGIPYEQYF.

This chain links TRBV28 with TRBJ1-3; D not certain. Germline CDR1 MDHEN, CDR2 SYDVKM. V lost 4 bases, J lost 4 bases, and 5 bases lay in between. The CDR3 length is 12 residues. This CDR3 is CASSSLGNTIYF. For the CDR3, the DNA is TGTGCCAGCAGTTCTCTGGGAAACACCATATATTTT.

The table lists this clone with a few counts. This chain joins TRBV20-1 and TRBJ2-5; 9 bases agree with TRBD2. Germline V gene sequence: CDR1 DFQATT, CDR2 SNEGSKA (reference sequence). V shed 6 bases and J 10 bases; nucleotides not matched to a gene: 6. CDR3 length equals 11 residues. This CDR3 is CSAAGGQLQYF. The CDR3 coding sequence is TGCAGTGCCGCGGGGGGGCAGCTCCAGTACTTC.

J is TRBJ1-2 and V is TRBV28; D gene uncertain. V was trimmed by 2 bases and J by 6 bases, leaving 7 bases between them. The length of the CDR3 is 12 residues. Germline CDR1 MDHEN, CDR2 SYDVKM. The CDR3 bases are TGTGCCAGCAGTTTACAAAGAGATGGCTACACCTTC. It encodes CASSLQRDGYTF.

The DNA for the CDR3 is TGCGCCAGCTTTCCGGGACAGGGGGCGAAGAGGGGCTCCTACAATGAGCAGTTCTTC. Encoded protein: CASFPGQGAKRGSYNEQFF. The J gene is TRBJ2-1, the V gene TRBV5-1; 12 nucleotides align to TRBD1. Germline loops: CDR1 SGHRS, CDR2 YFSETQ. This CDR3 is 19 amino acids long. The V gene end was trimmed by 7 bases and the J gene end by 0 bases; junction bases not matched to a gene: 14.

In its sample, this clone was seen a few times. This chain uses TRBV6-5 with TRBJ1-4; the D is unclear. V was pared by 7 bases and J by 8 bases, with 14 bases between. The CDR3 totals 13 residues. CDR1 is MNHEY and CDR2 is SVGAGI in the germline V gene. Here the CDR3 DNA reads TGTGCCAGCACCCCTCGGGGAGGGGAAAAACTGTTTTTT. It is translated as CASTPRGGEKLFF.

This clone has just a few counts. The rearrangement links TRBV7-2 to TRBJ1-6; 7 bases line up with TRBD1. Unmatched junction bases numbered 12, after V lost 4 bases and J lost 9 bases. CDR1 and CDR2 from the germline V gene are SGHTA and FQGNSA. This CDR3 has 16 residues. For the CDR3, the DNA is TGTGCCAGCAGCTCCCCGGAGGGGGCAGGGATTTCACCCCTCCACTTT. Residues: CASSSPEGAGISPLHF.

The chain links TRBV18 to TRBJ1-1; D possibly corresponds to TRBD1 (6 bases). Germline lookup yields CDR1 KGHSH and CDR2 LQKENI. Trimming stripped 4 bases from V and 5 bases from J, with 20 bases between. The CDR3 covers 16 residues. The CDR3 DNA reads as TGTGCCAGCTCACTTTCCTCGCCAGGGGTGGGGACTGAAGCTTTCTTT. Translated, it gives CASSLSSPGVGTEAFF.

The rearrangement links TRBV2 to TRBJ1-5, with a tentative D call TRBD1 (6 bases). The CDR3 extends over 14 amino acids. Between the trimmed V and J ends, which lost 4 bases and 3 bases, there was a span of 10 bases. The germline gives CDR1 SNHLY, CDR2 FYNNEI. In DNA form, the CDR3 reads TGTGCCAGCAGTGCTGACAGGAACAATCAGCCCCAGCATTTT. This codes for CASSADRNNQPQHF.